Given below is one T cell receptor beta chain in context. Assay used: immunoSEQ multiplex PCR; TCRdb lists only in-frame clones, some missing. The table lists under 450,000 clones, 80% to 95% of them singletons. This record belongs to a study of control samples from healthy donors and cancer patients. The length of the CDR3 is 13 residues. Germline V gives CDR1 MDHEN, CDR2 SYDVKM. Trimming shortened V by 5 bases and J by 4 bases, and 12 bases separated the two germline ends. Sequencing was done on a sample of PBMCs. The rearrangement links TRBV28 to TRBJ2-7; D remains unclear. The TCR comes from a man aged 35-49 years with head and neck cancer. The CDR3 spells CASSTGPAYEQYF. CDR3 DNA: TGTGCCAGCAGTACCGGGCCAGCTTACGAGCAGTACTTC.